The sequence of this T cell receptor (beta chain) was determined in a study of blood T cell repertoires in COVID-19. J gave up 4 bases and V 11 bases, and 7 bases lay outside the gene matches. The CDR3 spans 15 residues. Germline assignment: CDR1 ENHRY and CDR2 SYGVKD. Assay: immunoSEQ multiplex PCR; the TCRdb copy retains only in-frame clones and omits some. The table records roughly 120,000 clones, around 70% of them present only once. What was sequenced was peripheral blood. This receptor was obtained from a man aged 80 or over with COVID-19, enrolled during active disease. The J gene is TRBJ2-3, the V gene TRBV10-3; 15 nucleotides agree with TRBD2. The CDR3 reads CASGLAGGQADTQYF. Written as DNA, the CDR3 is TGTGCCTCGGGACTAGCGGGAGGTCAGGCAGATACGCAGTATTTT.